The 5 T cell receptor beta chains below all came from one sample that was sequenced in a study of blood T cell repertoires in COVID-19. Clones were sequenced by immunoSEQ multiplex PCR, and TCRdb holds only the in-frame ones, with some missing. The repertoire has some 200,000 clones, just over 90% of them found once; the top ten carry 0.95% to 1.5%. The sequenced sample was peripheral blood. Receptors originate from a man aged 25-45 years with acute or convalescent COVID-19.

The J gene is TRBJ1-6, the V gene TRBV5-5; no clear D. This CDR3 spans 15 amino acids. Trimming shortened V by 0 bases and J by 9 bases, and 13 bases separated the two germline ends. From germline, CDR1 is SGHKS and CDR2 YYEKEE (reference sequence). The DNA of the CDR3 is TGTGCCAGCAGCTTGGGAGACGGCGGTATTTCACCCCTCCACTTT. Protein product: CASSLGDGGISPLHF.

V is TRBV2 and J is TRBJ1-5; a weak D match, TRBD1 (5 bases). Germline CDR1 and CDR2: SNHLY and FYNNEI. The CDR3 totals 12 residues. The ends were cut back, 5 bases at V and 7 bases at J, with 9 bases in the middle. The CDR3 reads CASSYDSQPQHF. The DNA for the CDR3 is TGTGCCAGCAGTTATGACAGCCAGCCCCAGCATTTT.

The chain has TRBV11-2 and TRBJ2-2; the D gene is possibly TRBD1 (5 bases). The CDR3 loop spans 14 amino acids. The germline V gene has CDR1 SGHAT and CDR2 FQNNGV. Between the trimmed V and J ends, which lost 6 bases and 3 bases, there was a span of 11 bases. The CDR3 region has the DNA TGTGCCAGCAGACCCACAGGCTACACCGGGGAGCTGTTTTTT. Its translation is CASRPTGYTGELFF.

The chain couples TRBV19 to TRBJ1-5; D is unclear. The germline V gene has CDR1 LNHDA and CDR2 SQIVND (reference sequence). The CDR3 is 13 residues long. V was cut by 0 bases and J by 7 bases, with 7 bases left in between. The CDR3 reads CASSIDGLQPQHF. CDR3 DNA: TGTGCCAGTAGTATAGACGGTTTGCAGCCCCAGCATTTT.

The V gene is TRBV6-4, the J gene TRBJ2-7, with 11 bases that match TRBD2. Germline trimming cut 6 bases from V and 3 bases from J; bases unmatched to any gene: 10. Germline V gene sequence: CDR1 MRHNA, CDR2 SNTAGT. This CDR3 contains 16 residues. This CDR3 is CASRSQRLAGNYEQYF. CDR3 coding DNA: TGTGCCAGCAGAAGTCAAAGACTAGCGGGGAACTACGAGCAGTACTTC.